The source of this TCR beta chain is a study of T-cell reconstitution after alpha-beta-depleted transplantation in children. TCRbeta library construction was performed incorporating unique molecular identifiers. TCRdb ran MiXCR on the PCR reads and lists one entry per CDR3 protein. Among 360,000 or so distinct CDR3 sequences, roughly 20% were seen once, and the ten largest hold approximately 3.9%. The CDR3 is made up of 14 amino acids. With V trimmed by 3 bases and J by 4 bases, 5 bases remained unmatched. Germline V gene lookup returns CDR1 DFQATT and CDR2 SNEGSKA (reference sequence). V gene TRBV20-1 combines with J gene TRBJ2-1; 8 bases map to TRBD2. The sample consisted of PBMCs from the stem cell graft donor, taken from the stem cell graft. The receptor's source is a human donor who donated a stem cell graft to a child with acute myeloid leukemia. DNA for the CDR3: TGCAGTGCTAGCTTAGCGGGGCTATACAATGAGCAGTTCTTC. Residues: CSASLAGLYNEQFF.